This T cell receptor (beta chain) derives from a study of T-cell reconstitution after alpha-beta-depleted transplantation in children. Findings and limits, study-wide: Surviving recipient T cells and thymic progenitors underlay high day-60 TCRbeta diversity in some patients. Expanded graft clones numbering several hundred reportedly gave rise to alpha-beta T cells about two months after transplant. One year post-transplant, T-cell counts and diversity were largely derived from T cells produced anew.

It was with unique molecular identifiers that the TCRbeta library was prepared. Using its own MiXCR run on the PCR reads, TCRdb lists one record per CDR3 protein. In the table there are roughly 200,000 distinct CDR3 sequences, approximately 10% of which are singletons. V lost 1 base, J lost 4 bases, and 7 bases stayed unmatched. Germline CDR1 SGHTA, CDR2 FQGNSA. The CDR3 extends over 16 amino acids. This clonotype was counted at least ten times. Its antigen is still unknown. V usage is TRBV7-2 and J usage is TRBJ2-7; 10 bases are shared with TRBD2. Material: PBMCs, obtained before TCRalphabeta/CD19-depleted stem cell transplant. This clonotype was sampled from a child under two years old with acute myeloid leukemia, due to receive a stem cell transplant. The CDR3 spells CASSLELAGVGYEQYF. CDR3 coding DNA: TGTGCCAGCAGCTTAGAGCTAGCGGGAGTAGGGTACGAGCAGTACTTC.